Shown below are 21 T cell receptor beta chains from a single sample sequenced in a study of T cell changes during pregnancy in multiple sclerosis. Clones were sequenced by immunoSEQ multiplex PCR, and TCRdb holds only the in-frame ones, with some missing. The sample records more than 85,000 clones, more than 80% being singletons. The sample was peripheral blood, taken in the second trimester of pregnancy. The source of these receptors is a female donor with multiple sclerosis, enrolled in a pregnancy study.

The chain combines TRBV19 with TRBJ2-5, with 12 nucleotides matching TRBD2. Germline V CDR1 and CDR2: LNHDA, SQIVND (reference sequence). V dropped 5 bases and J dropped 6; count of bases not matched to a gene: 10. The CDR3 sequence is 16 residues long. The CDR3, as DNA: TGTGCCAGTAGTCCCTCTAGCGGGGGGGTTACAAAGACCCAGTACTTC. It yields the protein CASSPSSGGVTKTQYF.

The V gene is TRBV19, the J gene TRBJ1-1; 8 nucleotides line up with TRBD1. J gave up 3 bases and V 7 bases, and 7 bases lay outside the gene matches. The V gene's germline CDR1 is LNHDA and CDR2 SQIVND (reference sequence). The CDR3 has 14 amino acids. This chain's CDR3 is CASTPGQGYTEAFF. The CDR3 region has the DNA TGTGCCAGTACTCCCGGACAGGGTTACACTGAAGCTTTCTTT.

The chain combines TRBV5-4 with TRBJ2-5, with a weak D call TRBD1 (6 bases). The length of the CDR3 is 13 residues. V dropped 3 bases and J dropped 4 bases, with 10 bases sitting between them. CDR1 is SGHNT and CDR2 is YYREEE in the germline V gene (reference sequence). CDR3 in amino acids: CASSWTVTETQYF. CDR3 bases: TGTGCCAGCAGCTGGACAGTCACAGAGACCCAGTACTTC.

This sequence joins TRBV11-1 and TRBJ2-6; 7 bases align to TRBD1. The CDR3 is 17 residues long. From germline, CDR1 is SGHAT and CDR2 FQDESV (reference sequence). V lost 5 bases to trimming and J lost 0 bases; unmatched junction nucleotides: 7. The CDR3 region has the DNA TGTGCCAGCAGCCTAGGGACAGTCCCCTCTGGGGCCAACGTCCTGACTTTC. Its protein product is CASSLGTVPSGANVLTF.

As DNA, the CDR3 is TGTGCCTGGAACGGGGACACCACCCTCTCTGGAAACACCATATATTTT. This gives the protein CAWNGDTTLSGNTIYF. This chain links TRBV30 with TRBJ1-3, with TRBD1 as a possible D gene (6 bases). CDR3 size: 16 residues. V was clipped by 4 bases and J by 0 bases, with 16 bases between them. CDR1 GTSNPN and CDR2 SVGIG come from the germline V gene (reference sequence).

Worth noting for this clone: At one boundary the junction diverges from the germline segment, which might be a read error. V usage is TRBV27 and J usage is TRBJ1-1, with a weak D call TRBD1 (5 bases). This CDR3 spans 11 amino acids. The V gene's germline CDR1 is MNHEY and CDR2 SMNVEV (reference sequence). The CDR3 DNA sequence: TGTGCCTCCAGTACGTACAGGCCCTCCCGCTTT. Its protein is CASSTYRPSRF.

This chain links TRBV15 with TRBJ2-3; possibly TRBD2 for D (6 bases). The CDR3 covers 16 residues. V lost 5 bases, J lost 6 bases, and 21 bases lay in between. The germline CDR1 and CDR2 sequences are LNHNV and YYDKDF (reference sequence). This CDR3 is CATSGYTTGAADTQYF. In DNA form, the CDR3 reads TGTGCCACCAGCGGATATACAACGGGAGCCGCTGATACGCAGTATTTT.

As for this clone: This sample includes further DNA sequences coding for the same CDR3. The chain's CDR3 is CASSLARGNTEAFF. The CDR3 DNA follows: TGCGCCAGCAGCTTGGCCCGGGGTAACACTGAAGCTTTCTTT. The rearrangement joins TRBV5-1 to TRBJ1-1; D is undetermined. In germline, CDR1 is SGHRS, CDR2 YFSETQ. The CDR3 covers 14 residues. V was shortened by 0 bases and J by 2 bases, with 8 bases between the two germline ends.

The chain recombines TRBV2 with TRBJ1-5; perhaps TRBD1 as D (6 bases). Germline V gene data show CDR1 as SNHLY and CDR2 as FYNNEI. V dropped 5 bases and J dropped 6 bases, with 14 bases sitting between them. CDR3 length: 14 residues. Here the CDR3 reads CASSYTGKSQPQHF. The CDR3 coding sequence is TGTGCCAGCAGTTATACAGGGAAGTCTCAGCCCCAGCATTTT.

This clone occurred once. The rearrangement uses TRBV2 and TRBJ1-5; 7 nucleotides align to TRBD1. Looked up from germline, CDR1 is SNHLY and CDR2 is FYNNEI. The CDR3 contains 16 residues. V shed 3 bases, J shed 6 bases, and the junction held 11 bases outside the gene matches. CDR3 coding DNA: TGTGCCAGCAGTGACAGGGTAGGGGGCATAGGTCAGCCCCAGCATTTT. This gives the protein CASSDRVGGIGQPQHF.

The chain couples TRBV7-6 to TRBJ1-1, with TRBD1 as a possible D gene (6 bases). Trimming stripped 0 bases from V and 4 bases from J, with 6 bases between. CDR1 SGHVS and CDR2 FNYEAQ come from the germline V gene. The CDR3 totals 13 residues. The CDR3 DNA is TGTGCCAGCAGCTTAGCCAGGGGCACTGAAGCTTTCTTT. Its protein is CASSLARGTEAFF.

The V call is TRBV7-2, the J call TRBJ2-7; 9 bases align to TRBD2. The V gene end was trimmed by 3 bases and the J gene end by 0 bases; junction bases not matched to a gene: 3. The CDR3 covers 15 residues. Germline CDR1 reads SGHTA; CDR2 reads FQGNSA. The CDR3 DNA reads as TGTGCCAGCAGCTTGACTAGCGGATTCTCCTACGAGCAGTACTTC. Its protein is CASSLTSGFSYEQYF.

This sequence joins TRBV6-1 and TRBJ1-1; D gene ambiguous. There are 15 residues in the CDR3. CDR1 and CDR2 (germline): MNHNS, SASEGT. V shed 3 bases and J shed 0 bases, with 11 bases lying between them. The CDR3 region is CASSERDRVNTEAFF. As DNA, the CDR3 is TGTGCCAGCAGTGAGCGAGACCGGGTGAACACTGAAGCTTTCTTT.

This clone was counted a single time. The chain carries TRBV11-2 and TRBJ2-3; TRBD2 agrees at 14 bases. This CDR3 region has 16 residues. The V gene end was trimmed by 3 bases and the J gene end by 4 bases; junction bases not matched to a gene: 3. Germline CDR1 and CDR2: SGHAT and FQNNGV. The CDR3 DNA is TGTGCCAGCAGCTTGACTAGCGGGAGGGCGGCAGATACGCAGTATTTT. Its translation: CASSLTSGRAADTQYF.

The chain has TRBV6-4 and TRBJ1-4, with D perhaps TRBD1 (6 bases). The V and J ends lost 3 bases and 8 bases respectively, with 16 bases between them. The CDR3 loop spans 15 amino acids. Germline-derived CDR1 and CDR2 are MRHNA and SNTAGT. CDR3 DNA sequence: TGTGCCAGCAGTGAGATCAGGGGTTTCGGCGAAAAACTGTTTTTT. Amino acids: CASSEIRGFGEKLFF.

The J gene is TRBJ1-3, the V gene TRBV5-6; a possible D gene is TRBD1 (5 bases). There are 18 residues in the CDR3. Germline values: CDR1 SGHDT, CDR2 YYEEEE. V was pared by 4 bases and J by 0 bases, with 20 bases between. The CDR3 here is CASSLRWDSQTSGNTIYF. The CDR3 DNA is TGTGCCAGCAGCCTTCGTTGGGACTCCCAGACCTCTGGAAACACCATATATTTT.

This chain links TRBV19 with TRBJ2-1; 8 nucleotides agree with TRBD2. Germline V gives CDR1 LNHDA, CDR2 SQIVND (reference sequence). The CDR3 length is 13 residues. V shed 0 bases and J 16 bases; nucleotides not matched to a gene: 8. The CDR3 loop is CASSIDLNSGRFF. The CDR3 DNA reads TGTGCCAGTAGTATAGATCTGAACAGCGGGAGATTCTTC.

This clone was observed a handful of times. In DNA, the CDR3 is TGTGCCAGCAGCCCCCGCGGGGCGGTAGAGACCCAGTACTTC. Its translation: CASSPRGAVETQYF. The chain joins TRBV5-4 to TRBJ2-5; D possibly corresponds to TRBD2 (6 bases). Deletions cut 4 bases from V and 4 bases from J, with 14 bases between. CDR3 size: 14 residues. Germline assignment: CDR1 SGHNT and CDR2 YYREEE (reference sequence).

V is TRBV6-1 and J is TRBJ2-6; D gene uncertain. This CDR3 spans 15 amino acids. Trimming took 6 bases from V and 0 from J, leaving 9 bases between them. Germline CDR1 MNHNS, CDR2 SASEGT. CDR3 in amino acids: CASSFRSSGANVLTF. The CDR3 DNA reads TGTGCCAGCAGCTTTCGCAGCTCTGGGGCCAACGTCCTGACTTTC.

The V gene is TRBV28, the J gene TRBJ1-1; a weak D match, TRBD1 (5 bases). The CDR3 is 14 amino acids. Trimming stripped 3 bases from V and 9 bases from J, with 17 bases between. Germline V gene sequence: CDR1 MDHEN, CDR2 SYDVKM. CDR3 nucleotides: TGTGCCAGCAGTTTGGGGACTGGCACCCATCAAGCTTTCTTT. Translating gives CASSLGTGTHQAFF.

The rearrangement joins TRBV25-1 to TRBJ2-7; 10 bases match TRBD1. Per the germline V gene, CDR1 is MGHDK and CDR2 is SYGVNS. The CDR3 spans 16 residues. Trimming took 3 bases from V and 1 from J; bases not matched to a gene: 6. In nucleotides, the CDR3 is TGTGCCAGCAGTGACCCTCGGGACAGGGGATCCTACGAGCAGTACTTC. Translation gives CASSDPRDRGSYEQYF.